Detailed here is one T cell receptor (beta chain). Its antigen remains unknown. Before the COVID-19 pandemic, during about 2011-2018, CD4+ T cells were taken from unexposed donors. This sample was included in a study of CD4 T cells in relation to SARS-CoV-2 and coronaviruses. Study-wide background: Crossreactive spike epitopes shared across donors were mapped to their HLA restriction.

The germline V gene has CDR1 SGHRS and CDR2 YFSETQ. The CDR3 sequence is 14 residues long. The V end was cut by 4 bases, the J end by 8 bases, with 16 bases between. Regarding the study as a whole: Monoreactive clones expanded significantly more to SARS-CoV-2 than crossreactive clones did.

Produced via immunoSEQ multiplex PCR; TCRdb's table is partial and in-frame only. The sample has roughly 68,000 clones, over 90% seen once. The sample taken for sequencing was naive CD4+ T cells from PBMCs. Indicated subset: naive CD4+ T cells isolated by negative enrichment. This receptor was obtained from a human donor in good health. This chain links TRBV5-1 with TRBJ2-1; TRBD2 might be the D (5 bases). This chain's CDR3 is CASSRRTGRDEQFF. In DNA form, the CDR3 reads TGCGCCAGCAGCCGGCGGACTGGAAGGGATGAGCAGTTCTTC.